What follows is one TCR beta chain and its context. The antigen is unknown. The sample comes from a study of T-cell memory formation after mild COVID-19. Across the whole study: TCR clusters were largely donor specific.

5'RACE, which relied on constant-segment primers, yielded TCR alpha and TCR beta cDNA libraries carrying sample barcodes and UMIs. TCRdb reprocessed the 5' RACE reads via MiXCR and lists one record per CDR3 protein. The data contain 300,000 to 350,000 distinct CDR3 sequences, approximately 15% of them seen just once; the ten biggest clones take up 20% to 25%. Points from the study as a whole: Contracting CD8+ clones were enriched in EMRA, CD4+ mainly in CM and EM. Cross-reactive memory appears to have joined, as suggested by some responding clones showing up in pre-infection memory.

Germline V gene lookup returns CDR1 MNHEY and CDR2 SVGEGT. This CDR3 has 13 amino acids. Trimming shortened V by 3 bases and J by 1 base, and 6 bases separated the two germline ends. This TCR was recovered from a man aged 18 to 30 who had mild COVID-19 (a few samples of this study predate the infection). Cell type and time point are not known. The chain joins TRBV6-2 or TRBV6-3 to TRBJ1-1; D remains ambiguous. Sequencing input: PBMCs or a T cell subset sorted from them (not recorded which). The CDR3 sequence: CASSYSSNTEAFF. For the CDR3, the DNA is TGTGCCAGCAGTTATTCTTCGAACACTGAAGCTTTCTTT.